This T cell receptor beta chain was captured in a study of siplizumab effects on memory and regulatory T cells. Assay used: immunoSEQ multiplex PCR; TCRdb lists only in-frame clones, some missing. This table has some 110,000 clones, under 95% appearing once. Study findings and constraints: Sequences below about 10^-5 frequency were poorly captured, limiting mapping of alloreactive clones. Tregs that proliferated in siplizumab cultures did not have their suppressive function confirmed.

The V gene end was trimmed by 4 bases and the J gene end by 9 bases; junction bases not matched to a gene: 10. CDR3 length: 15 residues. Germline V gives CDR1 SGDLS, CDR2 YYNGEE. In the case of this clone: Its antigen is not known.

Sequencing was done on a sample of CD4+ T cells sorted from blood. The chain recombines TRBV9 with TRBJ2-1; 10 bases align to TRBD2. The sequence derives from a human donor in good health. The CDR3 nucleotides are TGTGCCAGCAGCTCCCCGGGACTAGCGCCTGGTGAGCAGTTCTTC. Its translation: CASSSPGLAPGEQFF.